This passage covers 22 T cell receptor beta chains from one sample sequenced in a study of T-cell memory formation after mild COVID-19. TCRdb called the 5' RACE reads again in MiXCR, with one record for every CDR3 protein. This table has approximately 580,000 distinct CDR3 sequences, roughly 21% appearing once. The sample taken for sequencing was PBMCs or a T cell subset sorted from them (not recorded which). These receptors all come from an adult woman who had mild COVID-19 (a few samples of this study predate the infection). Cell type and time point are not known.

The J gene is TRBJ2-1, the V gene TRBV30; 7 nucleotides agree with TRBD1. V gave up 3 bases and J gave up 3 bases; unmatched junction bases: 8. From germline, CDR1 is GTSNPN and CDR2 SVGIG (reference sequence). The CDR3 has 15 residues. The CDR3 sequence: CAWRSRRDSYNEQFF. DNA for the CDR3: TGTGCCTGGAGATCTCGACGGGACAGCTACAATGAGCAGTTCTTC.

This clonotype showed up just a few times. The chain links TRBV7-8 to TRBJ2-5, with D possibly being TRBD2 (6 bases). Trimming took 0 bases from V and 10 from J, leaving 9 bases between them. Germline loops: CDR1 SGHVS, CDR2 FQNEAQ. CDR3 length: 12 amino acids. CDR3 sequence reads: CASSLAGGNQYF. CDR3 nucleotides: TGTGCCAGCAGCTTAGCGGGCGGGAACCAGTACTTC.

This chain links TRBV5-1 with TRBJ1-2; 9 nucleotides align to TRBD1. This CDR3 has 15 residues. Germline loops: CDR1 SGHRS, CDR2 YFSETQ. V dropped 3 bases and J dropped 4; count of bases not matched to a gene: 7. CDR3: CASSWTGDSTYGYTF. DNA for the CDR3: TGCGCCAGCAGCTGGACAGGGGACTCTACCTATGGCTACACCTTC.

This clonotype was recorded a few times. This chain uses TRBV12-3 or TRBV12-4 with TRBJ1-5, with 7 bases aligning to TRBD1. The CDR3 has 15 residues. After removal of 3 bases from V and 5 bases from J, the junction contained 7 bases not matched to a gene. CDR3: CASSLSEGADQPQHF. The CDR3, as DNA: TGTGCCAGCAGTTTGAGTGAGGGGGCGGATCAGCCCCAGCATTTT.

V gene TRBV11-2 combines with J gene TRBJ2-1, with 11 bases fitting TRBD2. Trimming at V came to 5 bases and at J to 4 bases, leaving 4 bases not matched to a gene. This CDR3 is built from 15 residues. CDR1 and CDR2 (germline): SGHAT, FQNNGV. The CDR3 sequence is CASSGRLAGYNEQFF. CDR3 bases: TGTGCCAGCAGCGGCAGACTAGCGGGATACAATGAGCAGTTCTTC.

This clonotype was observed many times. The chain couples TRBV6-1 to TRBJ2-1; D might be TRBD2 (5 bases). Trimming took 3 bases from V and 0 from J, leaving 9 bases between them. The CDR3 spans 15 residues. Germline values: CDR1 MNHNS, CDR2 SASEGT. CDR3 in amino acids: CASSEWRSSYNEQFF. CDR3 in DNA: TGTGCCAGCAGTGAGTGGAGGAGCTCCTACAATGAGCAGTTCTTC.

The chain links TRBV20-1 to TRBJ1-2; D is ambiguous. CDR3 length: 13 residues. CDR1 is DFQATT and CDR2 is SNEGSKA in the germline V gene (reference sequence). V lost 5 bases, J lost 0 bases, and 10 bases lay in between. The CDR3 DNA follows: TGCAGTGCTCCCCCCGCAGCTAACTATGGCTACACCTTC. It encodes CSAPPAANYGYTF.

The rearrangement joins TRBV7-6 to TRBJ2-6; D gene unclear. This CDR3 region has 16 residues. CDR1 is SGHVS, CDR2 FNYEAQ, per germline. With 5 bases removed from V and 1 base from J, the gap between germline ends came to 12 bases. Here the CDR3 reads CASSQYSGSGANVLTF. The CDR3 DNA reads TGTGCCAGCAGCCAATATTCGGGTTCTGGGGCCAACGTCCTGACTTTC.

This rearrangement joins TRBV6-2 or TRBV6-3 to TRBJ2-7, with 14 bases that match TRBD2. The junction had 9 bases not matched to a gene; V was cut back by 2 bases and J by 3 bases. Germline V gene sequence: CDR1 MNHEY, CDR2 SVGEGT. The CDR3 extends over 18 amino acids. CDR3 amino acids: CASSYPYTGTSGSYEQYF. The CDR3 nucleotides are TGTGCCAGCAGTTACCCCTATACAGGGACTAGCGGGAGCTACGAGCAGTACTTC.

The chain recombines TRBV7-9 with TRBJ1-6, with no clear D. This CDR3 has 15 amino acids. Germline V gene data show CDR1 as SEHNR and CDR2 as FQNEAQ (reference sequence). Trimming removed 3 bases from V and 8 bases from J, with 14 bases in between. CDR3: CASSFTPPGDSPLHF. The CDR3, as DNA: TGTGCCAGCAGCTTCACGCCACCTGGAGATTCACCCCTCCACTTT.

This clonotype was found a few times. The chain joins TRBV29-1 to TRBJ2-2; 11 bases are a match to TRBD2. J gave up 0 bases and V 2 bases, and 8 bases lay outside the gene matches. CDR3 length: 18 residues. In germline, CDR1 is SQVTM, CDR2 ANQGSEA. The CDR3 bases are TGCAGCGTTGAATCGGACAGGGGACTAGCGGCGAACACCGGGGAGCTGTTTTTT. Amino acids: CSVESDRGLAANTGELFF.

This clonotype has a handful of counts. This rearrangement joins TRBV6-1 to TRBJ2-1; the D gene is possibly TRBD1 (6 bases). CDR1 and CDR2 from the germline V gene are MNHNS and SASEGT. V was pared by 2 bases and J by 5 bases, with 7 bases between. This CDR3 contains 13 residues. The CDR3, as DNA: TGTGCCAGCAGTGAACGGGACAACAATGAGCAGTTCTTC. Residues: CASSERDNNEQFF.

This clonotype was seen a few times. The chain is built from TRBV7-2 and TRBJ2-1; 7 nucleotides match TRBD1. V lost 4 bases and J lost 6; bases outside the gene matches: 12. CDR1 is SGHTA and CDR2 is FQGNSA in the germline V gene. The CDR3 spans 16 residues. CDR3 residues: CASSWGDRVSGNEQFF. The CDR3 coding sequence is TGTGCCAGCAGCTGGGGCGACAGGGTATCCGGCAATGAGCAGTTCTTC.

The rearrangement joins TRBV20-1 to TRBJ1-6, with D tentatively TRBD1 (5 bases). Per the germline V gene, CDR1 is DFQATT and CDR2 is SNEGSKA (reference sequence). V lost 0 bases and J 4 bases, leaving 13 bases between the germline ends. The CDR3 consists of 16 residues. The CDR3 sequence is CSARDRGYSYNSPLHF. The DNA of the CDR3 is TGCAGTGCTAGAGATCGGGGGTATAGTTATAATTCACCCCTCCACTTT.

V and J are TRBV10-3 and TRBJ2-1; 13 nucleotides align to TRBD2. This CDR3 has 16 amino acids. The J segment lost 8 bases and the V segment lost 2 bases, leaving 6 bases of the junction unmatched. Germline V CDR1 and CDR2: ENHRY, SYGVKD. This CDR3 reads CAISEGLAGESYEQFF. The CDR3 region has the DNA TGTGCCATCAGTGAGGGACTAGCGGGAGAGTCATATGAGCAGTTCTTC.

This clonotype was seen only a few times. The gene calls are TRBV5-5 and TRBJ1-4; D remains ambiguous. V lost 1 base and J 7 bases, leaving 5 bases between the germline ends. The CDR3 totals 12 residues. Germline V CDR1 and CDR2: SGHKS, YYEKEE (reference sequence). The chain's CDR3 is CASSLWGEKLFF. The DNA of the CDR3 is TGTGCCAGCAGCTTGTGGGGTGAAAAACTGTTTTTT.

The chain employs TRBV21-1 and TRBJ2-7; the table gives TRBD2 as D, unverified against the DNA. TRBV21-1 is recorded as a pseudogene. This CDR3 is 13 amino acids long. The CDR3 region is CASSGGHFYEQYF. CDR3 DNA sequence: TGTGCCAGCAGCGGCGGGCACTTCTACGAGCAGTACTTC.

The rearrangement uses TRBV6-5 and TRBJ1-5, with TRBD1 identical over 7 bases. The V gene end was trimmed by 5 bases and the J gene end by 2 bases; junction bases not matched to a gene: 3. In germline, CDR1 is MNHEY, CDR2 SVGAGI. The CDR3 is made up of 14 amino acids. The CDR3 sequence is CASSHDRGNQPQHF. The CDR3 DNA reads TGTGCCAGCAGTCACGACAGGGGCAATCAGCCCCAGCATTTT.

This clonotype showed up just once. The chain has TRBV21-1 and TRBJ2-3; the DNA was not compared with TRBD2, the D call given in the table. TRBV21-1 is a pseudogene segment. The CDR3 covers 16 residues. CDR3 in DNA: TGTGCCAGCAGCCCCCCCGGGACTAGCACAACAGATACGCAGTATTTT. Translated: CASSPPGTSTTDTQYF.

This clonotype has just a few counts. The gene calls are TRBV12-3 or TRBV12-4 and TRBJ2-7; no clear D. This CDR3 has 14 residues. V gave up 7 bases and J gave up 0 bases, with 13 bases separating them. The DNA of the CDR3 is TGTGCCAGCAAGGTGGGCCTACCCTCCTACGAGCAGTACTTC. The encoded protein is CASKVGLPSYEQYF.

The sample holds one count of this clonotype. The chain couples TRBV6-5 to TRBJ2-7, with 8 bases matching TRBD1. The V gene end was trimmed by 0 bases and the J gene end by 0 bases; junction bases not matched to a gene: 7. The germline CDR1 and CDR2 sequences are MNHEY and SVGAGI. The CDR3 runs to 17 residues. The chain's CDR3 is CASSYSRAGTGSYEQYF. CDR3 nucleotide sequence: TGTGCCAGCAGTTACTCGAGGGCTGGGACAGGCTCCTACGAGCAGTACTTC.

This clonotype was seen a handful of times. CDR3 nucleotides: TGTGCCAGCAGACAGGGAGGTGGGGCCAACGTCCTGACTTTC. Its protein is CASRQGGGANVLTF. The chain couples TRBV12-3 or TRBV12-4 to TRBJ2-6, with D perhaps given as TRBD1 or TRBD2 (6 bases each). The CDR3 runs to 14 residues. Trimming cost V 6 bases and J 3 bases, with 9 bases left between them.